The following is a T cell receptor (delta chain) sequence with its context. This clone is identified as large (0.1 to 1%). Its antigen remains unidentified. No base quality information exists; no much larger clone differs at one position. At the DNA level, this CDR3 is encoded by other sequences in the same sample as well. Receptor libraries were prepared by RT-PCR. Sequencing was performed on an Illumina MiSeq. TCRdb reran clone calling on the public reads with CATT; rows sharing one DNA sequence were then combined. In all, the sample holds about 1,300 delta-chain clones, and over 2.5% of those were seen once. The ten largest clones capture about 40% of the sample. The sample comes from a study of gamma-delta T cells after stem cell transplantation (dated by TCRdb to 2016 to 2017). The junction shows trimming of 2 bases on V and 3 bases on J, plus 12 bases between the germline ends. CDR1 GEAIGNYY and CDR2 EKD were looked up in the germline V gene. From cysteine to phenylalanine, the CDR3 is 14 amino acids long. Just the 42-base CDR3 DNA is kept, in frame starting at base 1.

The TCR comes from a human donor. It is not recorded whose cells these are; they may come from a transplant donor. The rearranged segments are TRDV2 and TRDJ1; the D segment could be TRDD2, given 5 matching bases. The sequencing input was gamma-delta T cells. The DNA sequence is TGTGCCTGTGACAACCTACTGTCCGCCGATAAACTCATCTTT. Translation gives CACDNLLSADKLIF.